This entry lists 9 T cell receptor beta chains sequenced from one sample in a study of molecular identifiers for immune sequencing clone quantification. TCRdb itself ran the PCR reads through MiXCR, one entry per CDR3 protein. In the table there are about 54,000 distinct CDR3 sequences, about 23% of which are singletons. The sequenced material came from naive CD8+ T cells from blood, with Jurkat cell RNA spiked in. Specified subset: FACS-sorted CD8+CD4-CCR7+CD45RA+ naive T cells. All receptors come from a human donor in good health. Some libraries in this study had Jurkat cell RNA spiked in.

The CDR3 DNA reads as TGTGCCAGTACGGGGGGGCCGGGGCCCCAGTACTTC. It specifies CASTGGPGPQYF. The V call is TRBV3-1, the J call TRBJ2-5; 8 nucleotides align to TRBD2. V was pared by 9 bases and J by 9 bases, with 9 bases of the junction left unmatched. From germline, CDR1 is LGHDT and CDR2 YNNKEL (reference sequence). There are 12 residues in the CDR3.

This chain's CDR3 is CASSWTQGLEQYF. CDR3 nucleotide sequence: TGTGCCAGCAGCTGGACACAGGGACTCGAGCAGTACTTC. The gene calls are TRBV7-2 and TRBJ2-7; perhaps D is TRBD1 or TRBD2 (6 bases each). V was pared by 4 bases and J by 6 bases, with 13 bases between. The CDR3 is 13 residues long. From germline, CDR1 is SGHTA and CDR2 FQGNSA.

Many counts were recorded for this clonotype. This chain uses TRBV24-1 with TRBJ2-1; D is perhaps TRBD1 (6 bases). The germline V and J ends were trimmed by 4 bases and 12 bases, with 18 bases remaining between them. CDR1 is KGHDR and CDR2 is SFDVKD in the germline V gene. The CDR3 totals 14 residues. The CDR3 here is CATSESDSEGLQFF. The CDR3 nucleotides read TGTGCCACCAGTGAATCGGACAGCGAAGGTTTGCAGTTCTTC.

On this clonotype itself: A read error may be the cause here, since a much bigger clone is one base away. This sequence joins TRBV5-1 and TRBJ2-7; D may be TRBD2 (6 bases). CDR3 length: 11 amino acids. The V gene's germline CDR1 is SGHRS and CDR2 YFSETQ. V shed 6 bases and J shed 5 bases, with 9 bases lying between them. CDR3 in amino acids: CASKRGDEQYF. CDR3 bases: TGCGCCAGCAAACGCGGGGACGAGCAGTACTTC. The entire variable domain, with the rest obtained from reference TRBV5-1 and TRBJ2-7, is as follows: KAGVTQTPRYLIKTRGQQVTLSCSPISGHRSVSWYQQTPGQGLQFLFEYFSETQRNKGNFPGRFSGRQFSNSRSEMNVSTLELGDSALYLCASKRGDEQYFGPGTRLTVT.

This clonotype was seen at least ten times. The rearrangement links TRBV12-3 or TRBV12-4 to TRBJ2-5; 14 nucleotides match TRBD2. With 6 bases clipped from V and 3 bases from J, the junction kept 6 bases outside the gene matches. This CDR3 contains 16 residues. The CDR3, as DNA: TGTGCCAGCAGAGTGACTAGCGGGGGGGCGAAAGAGACCCAGTACTTC. This encodes CASRVTSGGAKETQYF.

This clonotype was seen many times. The gene calls are TRBV9 and TRBJ1-1; 9 bases fit TRBD1. The germline CDR1 and CDR2 sequences are SGDLS and YYNGEE. The CDR3 loop spans 14 amino acids. The V gene end was trimmed by 10 bases and the J gene end by 0 bases; junction bases not matched to a gene: 7. CDR3 nucleotides: TGTGCCTCGGACAGGGGAGGGATGAACACTGAAGCTTTCTTT. This sequence encodes CASDRGGMNTEAFF.

This clonotype was seen repeatedly, ten times or more. CDR3 bases: TGTGCCAGCAGTTACTCGACTGGGTACTATAGCAATCAGCCCCAGCATTTT. Translating gives CASSYSTGYYSNQPQHF. The V gene is TRBV6-2 or TRBV6-3, the J gene TRBJ1-5; D is uncertain. Trimming stripped 0 bases from V and 0 bases from J, with 12 bases between. Germline-derived CDR1 and CDR2 are MNHEY and SVGEGT. The CDR3 runs 17 residues.

The sample holds a few counts of this clonotype. The genes are TRBV9 and TRBJ2-2; D perhaps matches TRBD1 (6 bases). Germline V gives CDR1 SGDLS, CDR2 YYNGEE. V was cut by 0 bases and J by 6 bases, with 9 bases left in between. The CDR3 spans 14 residues. This CDR3 reads CASSVDGGAGELFF. The CDR3 DNA is TGTGCCAGCAGCGTAGATGGGGGCGCCGGGGAGCTGTTTTTT.

There are a few counts of this clonotype. V is TRBV19 and J is TRBJ1-2; D not certain. V lost 3 bases and J 4 bases, leaving 9 bases between the germline ends. The CDR3 runs to 13 residues. Germline V gene data show CDR1 as LNHDA and CDR2 as SQIVND (reference sequence). CDR3 residues: CASSMSGVYGYTF. In DNA form, the CDR3 reads TGTGCCAGTAGTATGTCAGGAGTCTATGGCTACACCTTC.